Sequencing of this T cell receptor (beta chain) was carried out in a study of blood T cell repertoires in COVID-19. In the study overall: COVID-19 samples collected from the United States, Italy and Spain covered acute and convalescent phases. The analysed material was cDNA or gDNA that came from T cells, B-cell-depleted T cells, or PBMCs.

Per the study methods: Using reference gene primer amplification, nucleated cell counts were estimated. TCRdb's copy holds only in-frame clones and misses some; the assay was immunoSEQ multiplex PCR. V and J calls and clone size are those listed in that table; D and trimming were worked out from the DNA. The sample includes fewer than 35,000 clones, 91% of them seen just once. V lost 1 base and J lost 5, with 9 bases in between. The CDR3 extends over 14 amino acids. Looked up from germline, CDR1 is SGHDN and CDR2 is FVKESK. The specimen sequenced was peripheral blood. V gene TRBV14 combines with J gene TRBJ1-5, with unresolved D. This receptor was obtained from a human donor with active COVID-19. The donor label of this sample is uncertain. CDR3 loop: CASSQGAAHQPQHF. CDR3 DNA sequence: TGTGCCAGCAGCCAAGGGGCAGCCCATCAGCCCCAGCATTTT.